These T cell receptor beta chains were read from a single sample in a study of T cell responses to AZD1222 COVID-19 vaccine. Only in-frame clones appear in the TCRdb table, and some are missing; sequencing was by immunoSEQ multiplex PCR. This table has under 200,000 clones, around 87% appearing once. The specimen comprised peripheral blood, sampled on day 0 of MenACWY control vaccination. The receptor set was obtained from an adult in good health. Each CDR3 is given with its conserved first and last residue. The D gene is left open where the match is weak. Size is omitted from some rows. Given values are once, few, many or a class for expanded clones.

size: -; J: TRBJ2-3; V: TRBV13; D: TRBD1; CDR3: CASSLLGTGADIKTSTDTQYF; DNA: TGTGCCAGCAGCTTATTAGGGACAGGGGCGGACATAAAGACTAGCACAGATACGCAGTATTTT
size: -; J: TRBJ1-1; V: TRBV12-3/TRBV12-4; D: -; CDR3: CASSLGDLEAFF; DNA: TGTGCCAGCAGCCTAGGGGACCTCGAAGCTTTCTTT
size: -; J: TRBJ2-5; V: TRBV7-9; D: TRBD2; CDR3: CASGRESSYQETQYF; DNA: TGTGCCAGTGGGCGGGAGAGCTCATACCAAGAGACCCAGTACTTC
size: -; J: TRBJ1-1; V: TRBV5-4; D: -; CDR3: CASKPGQNTEAFF; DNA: TGTGCCAGCAAGCCGGGACAGAACACTGAAGCTTTCTTT
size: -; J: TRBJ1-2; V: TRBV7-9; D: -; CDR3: CASSLEKGMNGYTF; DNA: TGTGCCAGCAGCTTAGAAAAAGGGATGAATGGCTACACCTTC
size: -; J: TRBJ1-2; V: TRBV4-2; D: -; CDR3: CASSQGGSKLGGYTF; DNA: TGTGCCAGCAGCCAAGGGGGGTCTAAGCTGGGAGGCTACACCTTC
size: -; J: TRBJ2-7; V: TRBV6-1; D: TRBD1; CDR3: CASSDGTGSGARIYEQYF; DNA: TGTGCCAGCAGTGACGGGACAGGGTCCGGGGCGCGAATTTACGAGCAGTACTTC
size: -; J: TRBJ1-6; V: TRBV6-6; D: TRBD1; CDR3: CASSYGVGGENSPLHF; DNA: TGTGCCAGCAGTTACGGGGTAGGGGGCGAGAATTCACCCCTCCACTTT
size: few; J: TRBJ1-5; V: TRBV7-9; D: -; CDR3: CASSLGGRGNQPQHF; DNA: TGTGCCAGCAGCTTAGGGGGGCGCGGCAATCAGCCCCAGCATTTT
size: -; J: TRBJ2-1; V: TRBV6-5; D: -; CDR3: CASSPRVRNNEQFF; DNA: TGTGCCAGCAGCCCCCGGGTTCGGAACAATGAGCAGTTCTTC
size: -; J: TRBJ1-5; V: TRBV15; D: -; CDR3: CATSRTLNQPQHF; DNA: TGTGCCACCAGCAGAACTTTAAATCAGCCCCAGCATTTT
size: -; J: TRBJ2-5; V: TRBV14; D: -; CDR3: CASSQMRVQTQYF; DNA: TGTGCCAGCAGCCAAATGAGGGTTCAGACCCAGTACTTC
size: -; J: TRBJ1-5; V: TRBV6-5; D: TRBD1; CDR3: CASSSGTGWSQPQHF; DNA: TGTGCCAGCAGTTCCGGGACAGGGTGGTCCCAGCCCCAGCATTTT
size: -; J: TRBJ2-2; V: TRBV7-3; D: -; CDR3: CASSLRTGELFF; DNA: TGTGCCAGCAGCCTTAGGACCGGGGAGCTGTTTTTT
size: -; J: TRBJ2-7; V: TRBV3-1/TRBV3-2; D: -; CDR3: CASSQIHVIPDEQYF; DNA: TGTGCCAGCAGCCAAATTCATGTGATTCCCGACGAGCAGTACTTC
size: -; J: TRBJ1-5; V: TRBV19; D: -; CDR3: CASSSEGVRNQPQHF; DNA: TGTGCCAGTAGTTCAGAGGGGGTGCGGAATCAGCCCCAGCATTTT
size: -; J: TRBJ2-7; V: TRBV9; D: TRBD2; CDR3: CASSVVAGGEYEQYF; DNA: TGTGCCAGCAGCGTAGTAGCGGGGGGCGAGTACGAGCAGTACTTC
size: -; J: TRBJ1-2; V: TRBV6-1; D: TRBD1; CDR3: CASSEARGRGGYTF; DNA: TGTGCCAGCAGTGAAGCGAGGGGGCGGGGTGGCTACACCTTC
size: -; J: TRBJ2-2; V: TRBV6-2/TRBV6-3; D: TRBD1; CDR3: CASSYALGTGTNTGELFF; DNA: TGTGCCAGCAGTTACGCCTTGGGGACAGGGACGAACACCGGGGAGCTGTTTTTT
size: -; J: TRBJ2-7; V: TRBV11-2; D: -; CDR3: CASSLDWQGGYEQYF; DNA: TGTGCCAGCAGCTTAGATTGGCAGGGAGGCTACGAGCAGTACTTC
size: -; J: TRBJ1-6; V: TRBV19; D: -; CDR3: CASRLGQRNSPLHF; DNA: TGTGCCAGTAGGTTAGGACAGAGGAATTCACCCCTCCACTTT
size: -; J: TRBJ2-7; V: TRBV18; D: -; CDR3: CASSDSSYEQYF; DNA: TGTGCCAGCTCAGACAGCTCCTACGAGCAGTACTTC
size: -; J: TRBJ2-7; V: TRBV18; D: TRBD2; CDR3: CASSPPGLAYSYEQYF; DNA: TGTGCCAGCTCACCACCGGGACTAGCGTATTCCTACGAGCAGTACTTC
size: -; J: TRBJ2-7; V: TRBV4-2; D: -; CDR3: CASSQDWQYEQYF; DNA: TGTGCCAGCAGCCAGGACTGGCAGTACGAGCAGTACTTC
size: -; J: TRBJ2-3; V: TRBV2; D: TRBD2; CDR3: CASSQLAGGADTQYF; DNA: TGTGCCAGCAGCCAACTAGCGGGAGGCGCAGATACGCAGTATTTT
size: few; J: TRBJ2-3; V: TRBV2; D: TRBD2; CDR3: CASSGLAGFTDTQYF; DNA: TGTGCCAGCAGTGGCCTAGCGGGGTTTACAGATACGCAGTATTTT
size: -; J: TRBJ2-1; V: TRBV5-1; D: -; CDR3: CASSIATYNEQFF; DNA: TGCGCCAGCAGCATCGCCACCTACAATGAGCAGTTCTTC
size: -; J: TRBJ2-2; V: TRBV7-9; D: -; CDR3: CASSRTVDTGELFF; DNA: TGTGCCAGCAGCCGAACGGTGGACACCGGGGAGCTGTTTTTT
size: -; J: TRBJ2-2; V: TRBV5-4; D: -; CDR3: CASSLALGEHTGELFF; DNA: TGTGCCAGCAGCTTGGCACTCGGGGAGCACACCGGGGAGCTGTTTTTT
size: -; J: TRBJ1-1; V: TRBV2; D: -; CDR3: CASNMDRLAGEAFF; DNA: TGTGCCAGCAATATGGACCGCCTGGCGGGTGAAGCTTTCTTT
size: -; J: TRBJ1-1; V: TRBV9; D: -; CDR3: CASSSGAEYTEAFF; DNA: TGTGCCAGCAGCTCGGGGGCGGAGTATACTGAAGCTTTCTTT
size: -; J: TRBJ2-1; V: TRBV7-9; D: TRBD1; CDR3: CASSARDSDNEQFF; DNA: TGTGCCAGCAGCGCCCGGGACAGCGACAATGAGCAGTTCTTC
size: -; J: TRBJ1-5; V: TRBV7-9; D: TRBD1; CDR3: CASSPTGNQPQHF; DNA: TGTGCCAGCAGTCCGACAGGGAATCAGCCCCAGCATTTT
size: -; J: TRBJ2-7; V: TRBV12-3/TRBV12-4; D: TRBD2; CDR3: CASRREGDYEQYF; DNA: TGTGCCAGCAGGCGGGAGGGAGACTACGAGCAGTACTTC
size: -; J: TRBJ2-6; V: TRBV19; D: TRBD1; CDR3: CASTPGTGIGSGANVLTF; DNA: TGTGCCAGTACCCCTGGGACAGGGATCGGATCTGGGGCCAACGTCCTGACTTTC
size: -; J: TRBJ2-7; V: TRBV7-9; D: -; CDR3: CASSVVGPTGNNEQYF; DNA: TGTGCCAGCAGTGTGGTCGGACCGACAGGTAACAACGAGCAGTACTTC
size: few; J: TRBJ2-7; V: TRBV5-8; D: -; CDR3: CASSLGPAGTYEQYF; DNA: TGTGCCAGCAGCTTGGGCCCAGCGGGTACCTACGAGCAGTACTTC
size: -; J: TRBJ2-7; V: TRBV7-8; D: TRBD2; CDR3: CASSPSGRSGDEQYF; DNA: TGTGCCAGCAGCCCTAGCGGGAGAAGTGGGGACGAGCAGTACTTC
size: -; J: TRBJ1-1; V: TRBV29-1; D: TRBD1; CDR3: CSVGDRDTEAFF; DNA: TGCAGCGTTGGGGACAGGGACACTGAAGCTTTCTTT
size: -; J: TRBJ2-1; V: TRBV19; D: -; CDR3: CASSILLDQQDNEQFF; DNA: TGTGCCAGTAGTATACTTCTAGACCAACAGGACAATGAGCAGTTCTTC